This note documents a single T cell receptor beta chain sequence. This record comes from a study of control samples from healthy donors and cancer patients. The table came from immunoSEQ multiplex PCR; TCRdb's copy has only in-frame clones and leaves some out. The sample includes more than 65,000 clones, 75% to 85% seen only once; the top ten take 15% to 17%. The trim removed 6 bases at V and 5 bases at J, leaving 7 bases unmatched. Germline V gene lookup returns CDR1 LNHDA and CDR2 SQIVND (reference sequence). The CDR3 length is 15 residues. The V and J genes are TRBV19 and TRBJ2-1; TRBD2 matches at 10 bases. This sequence was found in a man between 60 and 75 years old in good health. Sequencing was done on a sample of blood. The CDR3 protein is CASSEGLALDNEQFF. CDR3 nucleotide sequence: TGTGCCAGTAGCGAGGGACTAGCGTTAGACAATGAGCAGTTCTTC. Together with reference TRBV19 and TRBJ2-1, the CDR3 gives the full variable domain: DGGITQSPKYLFRKEGQNVTLSCEQNLNHDAMYWYRQDPGQGLRLIYYSQIVNDFQKGDIAEGYSVSREKKESFPLTVTSAQKNPTAFYLCASSEGLALDNEQFFGPGTRLTVL.